The 5 T cell receptor beta chains listed next were all sequenced from one sample in a study of neurological immune-mediated disorders. TCRdb ran MiXCR on the 5' RACE reads and lists one entry per CDR3 protein. The data show fewer than 85,000 distinct CDR3 sequences, about 4% seen once. Time point: longitudinal time-point 3. The specimen sequenced was PBMCs. The receptors originated from a woman aged 55-70 years with multiple sclerosis.

The chain is built from TRBV15 and TRBJ1-1; D might be TRBD1 (5 bases). This CDR3 contains 14 residues. V dropped 7 bases and J dropped 1 base, with 13 bases sitting between them. Germline CDR1 LNHNV, CDR2 YYDKDF (reference sequence). CDR3 sequence reads: CATTPEGQNTEAFF. The CDR3 DNA sequence: TGTGCCACCACTCCAGAGGGGCAGAACACTGAAGCTTTCTTT.

There are many counts of this clonotype. The V and J genes are TRBV5-1 and TRBJ2-6, with unresolved D. Trimming took 2 bases from V and 2 from J, leaving 8 bases between them. The CDR3 is 15 amino acids. CDR1 and CDR2 from the germline V gene are SGHRS and YFSETQ. The CDR3 loop reads CASSFRGPGANVLTF. The CDR3 nucleotides are TGCGCCAGCAGCTTCAGAGGACCTGGGGCCAACGTCCTGACTTTC.

This clonotype has at least ten counts. CDR3 protein: CSARGSWGYEQYF. The CDR3, as DNA: TGCAGTGCTAGGGGATCTTGGGGTTACGAGCAGTACTTC. The chain links TRBV20-1 to TRBJ2-7, with D uncertain. Trimming took off 3 bases at V and 4 bases at J, with 13 bases between the two ends. The germline V gene encodes CDR1 DFQATT and CDR2 SNEGSKA (reference sequence). The CDR3 is 13 amino acids.

The sample holds many counts of this clonotype. This chain links TRBV20-1 with TRBJ2-2; 10 bases map to TRBD2. Per the germline V gene, CDR1 is DFQATT and CDR2 is SNEGSKA (reference sequence). There are 15 residues in the CDR3. Trimming at V came to 3 bases and at J to 9 bases, leaving 10 bases not matched to a gene. The DNA for the CDR3 is TGCAGTGCTAGGGTCAGCGGGGGGGCTTACCGGGAGCTGTTTTTT. Its translation is CSARVSGGAYRELFF.

The chain carries TRBV18 and TRBJ2-1; no definite D call. This CDR3 has 14 amino acids. The germline V gene encodes CDR1 KGHSH and CDR2 LQKENI. V was clipped by 5 bases and J by 8 bases, with 16 bases between them. In nucleotides, the CDR3 is TGTGCCAGCTCAACAAGCCGTGATGAAGATGAGCAGTTCTTC. Encoded protein: CASSTSRDEDEQFF.